This is a list of T cell receptor beta chains from one sample in a study of identifying expanded T cells in peripheral blood. The data were produced by immunoSEQ multiplex PCR, yet TCRdb's version contains in-frame clones alone and is incomplete. The sample holds more than 85,000 clones, less than 90% seen once. Sequencing was done on a sample of blood. Every receptor here comes from a person aged 18-69 years in good health. Both conserved end residues are part of each CDR3. Each record gives: D gene, V gene, J gene, clone size, CDR3 protein, CDR3 DNA. The D gene is left open where the match is weak. Clone sizes are given selectively: once, few, many, or a class where the clone is expanded.

d_gene: -; v_gene: TRBV7-2; j_gene: TRBJ1-3; abundance: -; CDR3aa: CASSLVGAGNTIYF; CDR3nt: TGTGCCAGCAGCTTAGTAGGGGCTGGAAACACCATATATTTT
d_gene: TRBD2; v_gene: TRBV2; j_gene: TRBJ2-3; abundance: once; CDR3aa: CASSTGTSFPDTQYF; CDR3nt: TGTGCCAGCAGTACCGGGACTAGCTTCCCAGATACGCAGTATTTT
d_gene: -; v_gene: TRBV28; j_gene: TRBJ2-7; abundance: -; CDR3aa: CATSTAYEQYF; CDR3nt: TGTGCCACCTCGACAGCATACGAGCAGTACTTC
d_gene: -; v_gene: TRBV6-6; j_gene: TRBJ2-7; abundance: few; CDR3aa: CASSKDSPRSQYF; CDR3nt: TGTGCCAGCAGTAAGGACAGTCCGAGGAGCCAGTACTTC
d_gene: -; v_gene: TRBV2; j_gene: TRBJ2-5; abundance: -; CDR3aa: CASILDYQETQYF; CDR3nt: TGTGCCAGCATCCTGGACTACCAAGAGACCCAGTACTTC
d_gene: TRBD2; v_gene: TRBV29-1; j_gene: TRBJ2-1; abundance: -; CDR3aa: CSVGLSSGNEQFF; CDR3nt: TGCAGCGTTGGGCTGTCTAGCGGTAATGAGCAGTTCTTC
d_gene: TRBD2; v_gene: TRBV18; j_gene: TRBJ2-1; abundance: -; CDR3aa: CASSPGTSGNNEQFF; CDR3nt: TGTGCCAGCTCACCTGGGACTAGCGGAAACAATGAGCAGTTCTTC
d_gene: -; v_gene: TRBV14; j_gene: TRBJ1-1; abundance: -; CDR3aa: CASSQDSPAEVTEAFF; CDR3nt: TGTGCCAGCAGCCAAGATTCTCCGGCAGAGGTCACTGAAGCTTTCTTT
d_gene: -; v_gene: TRBV7-9; j_gene: TRBJ2-3; abundance: -; CDR3aa: CASIQNTGRPQYF; CDR3nt: TGTGCCAGCATCCAGAATACGGGACGTCCACAGTATTTT
d_gene: -; v_gene: TRBV7-2; j_gene: TRBJ1-1; abundance: -; CDR3aa: CASSAGPNTEAFF; CDR3nt: TGTGCCAGCAGCGCGGGGCCGAACACTGAAGCTTTCTTT
d_gene: TRBD1; v_gene: TRBV6-5; j_gene: TRBJ1-4; abundance: -; CDR3aa: CASSYTQTRDRVFF; CDR3nt: TGTGCCAGCAGTTACACTCAAACCCGGGACAGGGTGTTTTTT
d_gene: TRBD1; v_gene: TRBV2; j_gene: TRBJ2-5; abundance: -; CDR3aa: CASSEVPTGGGFRETQYF; CDR3nt: TGTGCCAGCAGTGAAGTTCCGACAGGGGGCGGATTTAGGGAGACCCAGTACTTC
d_gene: TRBD1; v_gene: TRBV6-5; j_gene: TRBJ2-7; abundance: -; CDR3aa: CASRRDRGGHEQYF; CDR3nt: TGTGCCAGCAGACGGGACAGGGGAGGCCACGAGCAGTACTTC
d_gene: -; v_gene: TRBV18; j_gene: TRBJ1-4; abundance: -; CDR3aa: CASSPGPNEKLFF; CDR3nt: TGTGCCAGCTCACCGGGGCCTAATGAAAAACTGTTTTTT
d_gene: TRBD2; v_gene: TRBV10-3; j_gene: TRBJ2-5; abundance: once; CDR3aa: CAISAAGGAETQYF; CDR3nt: TGTGCCATCAGTGCCGCGGGGGGGGCGGAGACCCAGTACTTC
d_gene: -; v_gene: TRBV28; j_gene: TRBJ1-4; abundance: -; CDR3aa: CASSPQVATNEKLFF; CDR3nt: TGTGCCAGCAGTCCCCAGGTTGCAACTAATGAAAAACTGTTTTTT
d_gene: TRBD1; v_gene: TRBV5-1; j_gene: TRBJ2-2; abundance: once; CDR3aa: CASSSGTGTNTGELFF; CDR3nt: TGCGCCAGCAGCTCCGGGACAGGGACGAACACCGGGGAGCTGTTTTTT
d_gene: -; v_gene: TRBV5-4; j_gene: TRBJ1-2; abundance: -; CDR3aa: CASSLAGGRDYGYTF; CDR3nt: TGTGCCAGCAGCTTGGCCGGCGGACGAGACTATGGCTACACCTTC
d_gene: TRBD1; v_gene: TRBV19; j_gene: TRBJ2-5; abundance: -; CDR3aa: CASNSGQGTIETQYF; CDR3nt: TGTGCCAGTAACTCGGGACAGGGGACAATAGAGACCCAGTACTTC
d_gene: TRBD2; v_gene: TRBV15; j_gene: TRBJ2-1; abundance: -; CDR3aa: CATSRGETSGRAYNEQFF; CDR3nt: TGTGCCACCAGCAGAGGTGAGACTAGCGGGAGGGCCTACAATGAGCAGTTCTTC
d_gene: -; v_gene: TRBV13; j_gene: TRBJ2-1; abundance: -; CDR3aa: CASSLGGSEQFF; CDR3nt: TGTGCCAGCTCCTTAGGGGGGTCTGAGCAGTTCTTC
d_gene: TRBD1; v_gene: TRBV19; j_gene: TRBJ1-2; abundance: few; CDR3aa: CASSIDGTGLYGYTF; CDR3nt: TGTGCCAGTAGTATAGATGGGACAGGGCTATATGGCTACACCTTC
d_gene: -; v_gene: TRBV28; j_gene: TRBJ1-2; abundance: -; CDR3aa: CASSLEGLAGYTF; CDR3nt: TGTGCCAGCAGTTTGGAGGGTCTCGCTGGCTACACCTTC
d_gene: -; v_gene: TRBV7-9; j_gene: TRBJ2-7; abundance: few; CDR3aa: CASSPSREQYF; CDR3nt: TGTGCCAGCAGCCCCTCTCGGGAGCAGTACTTC